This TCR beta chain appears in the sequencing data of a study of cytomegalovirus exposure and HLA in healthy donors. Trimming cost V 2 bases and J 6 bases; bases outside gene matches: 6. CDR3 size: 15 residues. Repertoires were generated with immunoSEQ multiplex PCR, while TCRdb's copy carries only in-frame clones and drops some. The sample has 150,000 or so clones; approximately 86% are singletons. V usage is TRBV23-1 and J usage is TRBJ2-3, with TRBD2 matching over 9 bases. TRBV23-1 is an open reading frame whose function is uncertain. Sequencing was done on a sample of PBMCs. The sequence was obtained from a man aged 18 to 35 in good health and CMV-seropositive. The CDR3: CASSQLGTSWDTQYF. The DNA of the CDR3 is TGCGCCAGCAGTCAACTGGGGACTAGCTGGGATACGCAGTATTTT.